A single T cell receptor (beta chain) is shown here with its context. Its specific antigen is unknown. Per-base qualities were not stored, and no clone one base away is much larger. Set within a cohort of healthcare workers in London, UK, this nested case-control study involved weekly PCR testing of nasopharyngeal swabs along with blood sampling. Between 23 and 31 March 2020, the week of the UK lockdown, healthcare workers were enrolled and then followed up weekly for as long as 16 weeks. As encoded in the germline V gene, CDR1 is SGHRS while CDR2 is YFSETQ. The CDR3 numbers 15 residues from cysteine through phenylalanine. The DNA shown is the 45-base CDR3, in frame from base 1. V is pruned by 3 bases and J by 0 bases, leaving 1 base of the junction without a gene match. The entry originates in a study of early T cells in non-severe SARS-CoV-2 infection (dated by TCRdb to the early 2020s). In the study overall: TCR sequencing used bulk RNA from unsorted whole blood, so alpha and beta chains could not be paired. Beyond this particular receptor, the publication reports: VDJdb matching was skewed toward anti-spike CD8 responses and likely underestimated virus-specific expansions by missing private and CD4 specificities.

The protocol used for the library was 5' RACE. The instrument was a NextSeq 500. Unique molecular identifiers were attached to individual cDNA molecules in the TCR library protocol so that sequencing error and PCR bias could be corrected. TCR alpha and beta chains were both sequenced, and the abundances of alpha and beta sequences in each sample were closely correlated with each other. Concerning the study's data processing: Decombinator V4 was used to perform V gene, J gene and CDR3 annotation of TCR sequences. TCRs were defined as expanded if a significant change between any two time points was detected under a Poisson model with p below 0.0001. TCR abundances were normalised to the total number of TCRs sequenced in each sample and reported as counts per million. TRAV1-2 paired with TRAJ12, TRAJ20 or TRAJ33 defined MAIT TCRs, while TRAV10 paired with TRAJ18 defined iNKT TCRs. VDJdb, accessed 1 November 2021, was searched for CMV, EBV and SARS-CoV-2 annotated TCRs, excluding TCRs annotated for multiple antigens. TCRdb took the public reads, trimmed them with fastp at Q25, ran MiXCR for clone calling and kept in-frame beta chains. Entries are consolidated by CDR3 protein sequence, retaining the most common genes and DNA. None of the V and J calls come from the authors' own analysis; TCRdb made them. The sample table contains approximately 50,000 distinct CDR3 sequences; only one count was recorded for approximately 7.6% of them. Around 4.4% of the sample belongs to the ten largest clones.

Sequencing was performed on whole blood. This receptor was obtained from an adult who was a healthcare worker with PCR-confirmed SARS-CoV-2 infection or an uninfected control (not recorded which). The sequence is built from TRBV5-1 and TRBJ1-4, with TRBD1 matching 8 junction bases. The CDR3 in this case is CASSSDRATNEKLFF. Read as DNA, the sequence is TGCGCCAGCAGCTCGGACAGGGCAACTAATGAAAAACTGTTTTTT.